This T cell receptor (beta chain) was sequenced in a study of CD8 T cells in Susac syndrome. The RNA, roughly 0.45 to 1 ug, was put through reverse transcription using random hexamers. Using its own MiXCR run on the immunoSEQ multiplex PCR reads, TCRdb lists one record per CDR3 protein. The sample lists approximately 190,000 distinct CDR3 sequences, around 93% occurring once. The CDR3 runs to 14 residues. CDR1 and CDR2 from the germline V gene are SQVTM and ANQGSEA. The V and J ends lost 4 bases and 8 bases respectively, with 18 bases between them. The genes are TRBV29-1 and TRBJ2-1; no firm D call. The sequence was collected from a human donor in good health. Sequenced material: CD4+ T cells from PBMCs. CDR3 sequence reads: CSVGHGSPSDEQFF. The CDR3 nucleotides read TGCAGCGTTGGACATGGCAGCCCAAGCGATGAGCAGTTCTTC.